The 32 T cell receptor beta chains presented below share a single source sample, sequenced in a study of blood T cell repertoires in COVID-19. This table comes from immunoSEQ multiplex PCR, and its TCRdb copy is limited to in-frame clones, with some not included. The sample carries hundreds of thousands of clones, 75% to 90% recorded once. The material sequenced was peripheral blood. Every receptor here comes from a man between 18 and 29 years old with COVID-19, enrolled during active disease.

The chain links TRBV27 to TRBJ2-7, with 10 bases fitting TRBD2. The germline V gene encodes CDR1 MNHEY and CDR2 SMNVEV (reference sequence). This CDR3 contains 17 residues. The J segment lost 5 bases and the V segment lost 2 bases, leaving 12 bases of the junction unmatched. Here the CDR3 reads CASSLAGVAGGRNEQYF. As DNA, the CDR3 is TGTGCCAGCAGTTTAGCTGGGGTAGCGGGAGGTCGGAACGAGCAGTACTTC.

CDR3 in DNA: TGTGCCAGCAGTTTCTCAGGGGGCCAACAGCCCCAGCATTTT. Translation: CASSFSGGQQPQHF. The V gene is TRBV27, the J gene TRBJ1-5, with 8 bases matching TRBD1. The J segment lost 7 bases and the V segment lost 3 bases, leaving 5 bases of the junction unmatched. The CDR3 covers 14 residues. Germline V gives CDR1 MNHEY, CDR2 SMNVEV (reference sequence).

The chain joins TRBV19 to TRBJ1-2; 7 nucleotides match TRBD1. From germline, CDR1 is LNHDA and CDR2 SQIVND (reference sequence). The V gene end was trimmed by 6 bases and the J gene end by 2 bases; junction bases not matched to a gene: 12. CDR3 size: 16 residues. CDR3 coding DNA: TGTGCCAGTAGGCGTACAGGGGAATCCCTCAACTATGGCTACACCTTC. The encoded protein is CASRRTGESLNYGYTF.

The genes are TRBV27 and TRBJ1-1; D gene unclear. The CDR3 has 12 amino acids. V lost 7 bases to trimming and J lost 1 base, with 7 bases between them. CDR1 and CDR2 from the germline V gene are MNHEY and SMNVEV (reference sequence). CDR3: CASKDSNTEAFF. In nucleotides, the CDR3 is TGTGCCAGCAAGGACTCGAACACTGAAGCTTTCTTT.

Here the CDR3 reads CASSFTGQAGNTIYF. In DNA form, the CDR3 reads TGTGCCAGCAGCTTTACTGGACAGGCTGGAAACACCATATATTTT. V is TRBV7-6 and J is TRBJ1-3; 7 bases map to TRBD1. This CDR3 is 15 amino acids long. Germline assignment: CDR1 SGHVS and CDR2 FNYEAQ. Unmatched junction bases numbered 4, after V lost 3 bases and J lost 2 bases.

The chain carries TRBV6-6 and TRBJ1-2; tentatively, D is TRBD1 (6 bases). This CDR3 has 16 residues. Germline CDR1 and CDR2: MNHNY and SVGAGI (reference sequence). Trimming pared 2 bases from V and 2 bases from J, leaving 15 bases between. CDR3 nucleotide sequence: TGTGCCAGCAGTTACAGGACAGCAGGGAGCAACTATGGCTACACCTTC. Its protein product is CASSYRTAGSNYGYTF.

V gene TRBV2 combines with J gene TRBJ1-2; D might be TRBD1 (6 bases). Germline loops: CDR1 SNHLY, CDR2 FYNNEI. The CDR3 is 11 amino acids. Deletions cut 9 bases from V and 10 bases from J, with 15 bases between. CDR3 residues: CASTQGGDYTF. The CDR3 bases are TGTGCCAGTACACAGGGTGGTGACTACACCTTC.

A note on this clone: A much larger clone sits a single nucleotide away, making a read error possible. The CDR3 is CASSLATPYEQYF. DNA of the CDR3: TGTGCCAGCAGTTTAGCGACACCCTACGAGCAGTACTTC. V is TRBV12-3 or TRBV12-4 and J is TRBJ2-7; D unresolved. Trimming removed 0 bases at V and 2 bases at J, with 5 bases between. CDR3 length equals 13 residues.

The rearrangement joins TRBV29-1 to TRBJ1-2, with a tentative D call TRBD1 (5 bases). The germline gives CDR1 SQVTM, CDR2 ANQGSEA. V lost 5 bases to trimming and J lost 6 bases, with 22 bases between them. CDR3 length equals 15 residues. The CDR3 nucleotides are TGCAGCGTTTCTTCGGGACTGGTAGTGCGTGATGGCTACACCTTC. It encodes CSVSSGLVVRDGYTF. Together with reference TRBV29-1 and TRBJ1-2, the CDR3 gives the full variable domain: SAVISQKPSRDICQRGTSLTIQCQVDSQVTMMFWYRQQPGQSLTLIATANQGSEATYESGFVIDKFPISRPNLTFSTLTVSNMSPEDSSIYLCSVSSGLVVRDGYTFGSGTRLTVV.

The rearrangement uses TRBV19 and TRBJ2-1, with TRBD2 as a possible D gene (6 bases). V lost 6 bases to trimming and J lost 1 base, with 10 bases between them. This CDR3 region has 14 residues. Germline assignment: CDR1 LNHDA and CDR2 SQIVND (reference sequence). CDR3 bases: TGTGCCAGTAGCGGGAGCCCATCCTACAATGAGCAGTTCTTC. It codes for CASSGSPSYNEQFF.

The chain couples TRBV4-1 to TRBJ2-7; 7 bases are a match to TRBD2. The CDR3 runs 16 residues. Germline V CDR1 and CDR2: MGHRA, YSYEKL. The trim removed 3 bases at V and 0 bases at J, leaving 8 bases unmatched. In DNA form, the CDR3 reads TGCGCCAGCAGCCAGGATAGCGGGCTGAGCTCCTACGAGCAGTACTTC. Translated: CASSQDSGLSSYEQYF.

The chain has TRBV2 and TRBJ1-4; tentatively, D is TRBD1 (5 bases). Germline loops: CDR1 SNHLY, CDR2 FYNNEI. The CDR3 is made up of 16 amino acids. V lost 6 bases and J lost 5, with 19 bases in between. The CDR3 sequence: CASRGGVRGENEKLFF. The CDR3 nucleotides are TGTGCCAGCAGGGGGGGAGTTAGGGGAGAAAATGAAAAACTGTTTTTT.

The chain is built from TRBV6-1 and TRBJ2-7, with 10 bases aligning to TRBD2. Germline CDR1 reads MNHNS; CDR2 reads SASEGT. Trimming removed 2 bases from V and 0 bases from J; junction bases left unmatched: 7. The CDR3 consists of 17 residues. CDR3 nucleotides: TGTGCCAGCAGTGAATCGGCTAGCGGGGGACCCTCCTACGAGCAGTACTTC. Its protein is CASSESASGGPSYEQYF.

V and J are TRBV13 and TRBJ2-7, with TRBD2 identical over 8 bases. The CDR3 runs 13 residues. Germline V gene sequence: CDR1 PRHDT, CDR2 FYEKMQ (reference sequence). Germline trimming cut 5 bases from V and 7 bases from J; bases unmatched to any gene: 7. The chain's CDR3 is CASSKGTSWEQYF. The CDR3 region has the DNA TGTGCCAGCAGCAAGGGGACTAGTTGGGAGCAGTACTTC. Based on the CDR3 plus reference TRBV13 and TRBJ2-7, the full variable domain is AAGVIQSPRHLIKEKRETATLKCYPIPRHDTVYWYQQGPGQDPQFLISFYEKMQSDKGSIPDRFSAQQFSDYHSELNMSSLELGDSALYFCASSKGTSWEQYFGPGTRLTVT.

V usage is TRBV30 and J usage is TRBJ2-2, with TRBD2 matching 15 bases. V was pared by 0 bases and J by 5 bases, with 10 bases of the junction left unmatched. The CDR3 contains 19 residues. Germline CDR1 GTSNPN, CDR2 SVGIG (reference sequence). CDR3 sequence: CAWSVGTSGRFGKTGELFF. CDR3 nucleotides: TGTGCCTGGAGTGTAGGGACTAGCGGGAGGTTCGGTAAAACCGGGGAGCTGTTTTTT.

The genes are TRBV2 and TRBJ2-5; 8 nucleotides align to TRBD2. The CDR3 contains 14 residues. J was trimmed by 3 bases and V by 7 bases; bases with no gene match: 7. The germline CDR1 and CDR2 sequences are SNHLY and FYNNEI. This CDR3 reads CASNRLAKKETQYF. The CDR3 nucleotides read TGTGCCAGCAATCGACTAGCGAAAAAAGAGACCCAGTACTTC.

This clone was recorded only once. The chain is built from TRBV27 and TRBJ2-5, with D possibly being TRBD2 (5 bases). CDR1 and CDR2 (germline): MNHEY, SMNVEV (reference sequence). The ends were cut back, 7 bases at V and 5 bases at J, with 14 bases in the middle. This CDR3 has 13 amino acids. The CDR3 coding sequence is TGTGCCAGCAAAGTCGAAGGCGGGGAGACCCAGTACTTC. Encoded protein: CASKVEGGETQYF.

The rearrangement uses TRBV6-5 and TRBJ2-5; D gene uncertain. Trimming removed 7 bases from V and 5 bases from J, with 14 bases in between. Germline V CDR1 and CDR2: MNHEY, SVGAGI. The length of the CDR3 is 13 residues. CDR3 nucleotides: TGTGCCAGCACCCTTATCAGACATGAGACCCAGTACTTC. This codes for CASTLIRHETQYF.

The gene calls are TRBV6-5 and TRBJ1-4, with D perhaps matching TRBD1 (6 bases). Germline V gives CDR1 MNHEY, CDR2 SVGAGI. Deletions cut 4 bases from V and 4 bases from J, with 16 bases between. The CDR3 runs 16 residues. CDR3 nucleotide sequence: TGTGCCAGCAGTTCACAACAGGGCCTGGGTAATGAAAAACTGTTTTTT. It codes for CASSSQQGLGNEKLFF.

The chain employs TRBV18 and TRBJ1-2; a weak D match, TRBD1 (5 bases). V was shortened by 3 bases and J by 1 base, with 12 bases between the two germline ends. Germline V gene sequence: CDR1 KGHSH, CDR2 LQKENI. The CDR3 is made up of 15 amino acids. The CDR3, as DNA: TGTGCCAGCTCACCGACAGTGAGCATTAACTATGGCTACACCTTC. Its translation is CASSPTVSINYGYTF.

The rearrangement links TRBV5-7 to TRBJ2-7; 7 bases map to TRBD2. TRBV5-7 falls under the ORF class, with uncertain function. This CDR3 has 14 amino acids. The J segment lost 6 bases and the V segment lost 0 bases, leaving 6 bases of the junction unmatched. Here the CDR3 reads CASSLVRLAVEQYF. The CDR3 DNA reads as TGTGCCAGCAGCTTGGTCCGTCTAGCGGTCGAGCAGTACTTC.

The V gene is TRBV7-9, the J gene TRBJ2-1, with 14 bases lining up with TRBD2. Germline values: CDR1 SEHNR, CDR2 FQNEAQ (reference sequence). The CDR3 has 17 amino acids. V lost 6 bases, J lost 10 bases, and 14 bases stayed unmatched. The CDR3, as DNA: TGTGCCAGCAGAGAGGTCCCGGGACTAGCGGGAGCGGGAGAGCAGTTCTTC. It codes for CASREVPGLAGAGEQFF.

The chain combines TRBV7-9 with TRBJ2-6; 7 bases fit TRBD2. The CDR3 runs to 13 residues. Germline CDR1 is SEHNR and CDR2 is FQNEAQ (reference sequence). V was pared by 4 bases and J by 13 bases, with 7 bases of the junction left unmatched. CDR3 residues: CASSSTDGGVLTF. CDR3 nucleotides: TGTGCCAGCAGCTCGACAGACGGGGGGGTCCTGACTTTC.

As DNA, the CDR3 is TGTGCCAGCTCCTCTCGGACAGGGGGCCAGACCGGGGAGCTGTTTTTT. This gives the protein CASSSRTGGQTGELFF. V is TRBV18 and J is TRBJ2-2, with 11 bases lining up with TRBD1. The germline V gene has CDR1 KGHSH and CDR2 LQKENI. Losses at the gene ends were 6 bases for V and 5 bases for J; bases not matched to a gene: 8. This CDR3 region has 16 residues.

The gene calls are TRBV19 and TRBJ2-7; D possibly corresponds to TRBD2 (5 bases). Trimming took off 6 bases at V and 5 bases at J, with 11 bases between the two ends. The CDR3 has 12 amino acids. Germline CDR1 reads LNHDA; CDR2 reads SQIVND (reference sequence). CDR3 sequence (DNA): TGTGCCAGTAGCGGGAAAGAGGACGAGCAGTACTTC. Translating gives CASSGKEDEQYF.

The chain uses TRBV11-3 and TRBJ2-7, with 11 bases that match TRBD2. J lost 0 bases, V lost 1 base, and 8 bases had no gene match. CDR3 length: 18 amino acids. Germline V gives CDR1 SGHNT, CDR2 YENEEA. The CDR3 DNA sequence: TGTGCCAGCAGCTTAGTCAGTACCGGGACTAGCGGCTCCTACGAGCAGTACTTC. This encodes CASSLVSTGTSGSYEQYF.

This clone was picked up a small number of times. V is TRBV6-6 and J is TRBJ1-4; D perhaps matches TRBD1 (6 bases). The germline gives CDR1 MNHNY, CDR2 SVGAGI (reference sequence). The CDR3 extends over 12 amino acids. V was trimmed by 5 bases and J by 8 bases, leaving 9 bases between them. The CDR3 nucleotides read TGTGCCAGCAGTGGACAGAGGGAAAAACTGTTTTTT. This codes for CASSGQREKLFF.

In DNA form, the CDR3 reads TGTGCCAGCAGTTCCGGACTAGCGGGAGGGCCCGGCAATGAGCAGTTCTTC. This gives the protein CASSSGLAGGPGNEQFF. This sequence joins TRBV2 and TRBJ2-1; 15 nucleotides align to TRBD2. Germline V gives CDR1 SNHLY, CDR2 FYNNEI. J gave up 6 bases and V 5 bases, and 8 bases lay outside the gene matches. The CDR3 runs to 17 residues. The full variable domain, rest sourced from reference TRBV2 and TRBJ2-1, is EPEVTQTPSHQVTQMGQEVILRCVPISNHLYFYWYRQILGQKVEFLVSFYNNEISEKSEIFDDQFSVERPDGSNFTLKIRSTKLEDSAMYFCASSSGLAGGPGNEQFFGPGTRLTVL.

As regards this clone: Distinct nucleotide sequences in the sample also encode this CDR3. This chain's CDR3 is CASSQGAVGYTF. The CDR3 DNA follows: TGTGCCAGCAGCCAAGGGGCAGTTGGCTACACCTTC. The genes are TRBV3-1 (or the pseudogene TRBV3-2) and TRBJ1-2; D uncertain. CDR3 length equals 12 residues. V gave up 1 base and J gave up 7 bases, with 7 bases separating them. Germline CDR1 LGHDT, CDR2 YNNKEL (reference sequence).

The V call is TRBV4-2, the J call TRBJ2-2; 7 bases line up with TRBD2. Looked up from germline, CDR1 is LGHNA and CDR2 is YNFKEQ. V shed 0 bases and J 4 bases; nucleotides not matched to a gene: 8. The CDR3 consists of 17 residues. The CDR3 protein is CASSQERDYLSTGELFF. Here the CDR3 DNA reads TGTGCCAGCAGCCAAGAAAGGGACTACCTTTCCACCGGGGAGCTGTTTTTT.

The chain combines TRBV5-6 with TRBJ2-1, with D uncertain. V lost 0 bases and J 3 bases, leaving 7 bases between the germline ends. Germline loops: CDR1 SGHDT, CDR2 YYEEEE. The CDR3 is 14 amino acids. CDR3 sequence reads: CASSLDQYYNEQFF. The CDR3 region has the DNA TGTGCCAGCAGCTTGGACCAGTACTACAATGAGCAGTTCTTC. The full variable domain, with the rest looked up from reference TRBV5-6 and TRBJ2-1, is DAGVTQSPTHLIKTRGQQVTLRCSPKSGHDTVSWYQQALGQGPQFIFQYYEEEERQRGNFPDRFSGHQFPNYSSELNVNALLLGDSALYLCASSLDQYYNEQFFGPGTRLTVL.

The genes are TRBV7-9 and TRBJ2-1; TRBD2 aligns across 10 bases. The CDR3 is 17 residues long. Germline V gene sequence: CDR1 SEHNR, CDR2 FQNEAQ (reference sequence). Trimming removed 5 bases from V and 8 bases from J; junction bases left unmatched: 15. The CDR3 loop is CASSRTSGGALVDEQFF. CDR3 in DNA: TGTGCCAGCAGCCGAACCAGCGGGGGGGCCCTAGTAGATGAGCAGTTCTTC.